The entry below gives a single T cell receptor (beta chain) sequence along with its context. Its antigen is as yet unknown. These data come from a study of PD-L1 blockade in urothelial cancer. Some clones are missing from TCRdb's copy, which holds only in-frame ones; the method was immunoSEQ multiplex PCR. Counted here are 29,000 or so clones, roughly 80% occurring once; the ten biggest clones make up just under 3%. Study-level findings and limits: Below-median pretreatment blood TCR clonality predicted better survival.

The germline V gene encodes CDR1 LNHDA and CDR2 SQIVND (reference sequence). V lost 3 bases and J lost 8; bases outside the gene matches: 6. The CDR3 is made up of 14 amino acids. The time point is: peripheral blood 6 weeks after treatment start. The sequencing here drew on PBMCs, taken around atezolizumab (anti-PD-L1) treatment. The rearrangement uses TRBV19 and TRBJ1-4, with TRBD1 matching 7 bases. The sequence derives from a man between 65 and 85 years old with urothelial cancer. In DNA, the CDR3 is TGTGCCAGTAGTATGGCGGGACAGCAAGAAAAACTGTTTTTT. Encoded protein: CASSMAGQQEKLFF.